This TCR beta chain originates from a study of shared clonotypes between healthy human individuals. The CDR3 runs 17 residues. Germline V lookup: CDR1 SGDLS, CDR2 YYNGEE. The V and J ends lost 0 bases and 3 bases, in that order; junction bases with no gene match: 4. Libraries were prepared by immunoSEQ multiplex PCR; TCRdb keeps only in-frame clonotypes and omits some of them. The table shows over a million clones, with around 98.5% occurring only once. The chain combines TRBV9 with TRBJ2-1; 12 bases fit TRBD2. Sequencing was carried out using naive CD4+ T cells sorted from blood. Regarding subset: CD45RA+ positively selected. The clonotype comes from a man aged 25-45 years in good health. The CDR3 DNA reads as TGTGCCAGCAGCGTAGAGGCGGGACTAGCGGGCTACAATGAGCAGTTCTTC. Translated, it gives CASSVEAGLAGYNEQFF.